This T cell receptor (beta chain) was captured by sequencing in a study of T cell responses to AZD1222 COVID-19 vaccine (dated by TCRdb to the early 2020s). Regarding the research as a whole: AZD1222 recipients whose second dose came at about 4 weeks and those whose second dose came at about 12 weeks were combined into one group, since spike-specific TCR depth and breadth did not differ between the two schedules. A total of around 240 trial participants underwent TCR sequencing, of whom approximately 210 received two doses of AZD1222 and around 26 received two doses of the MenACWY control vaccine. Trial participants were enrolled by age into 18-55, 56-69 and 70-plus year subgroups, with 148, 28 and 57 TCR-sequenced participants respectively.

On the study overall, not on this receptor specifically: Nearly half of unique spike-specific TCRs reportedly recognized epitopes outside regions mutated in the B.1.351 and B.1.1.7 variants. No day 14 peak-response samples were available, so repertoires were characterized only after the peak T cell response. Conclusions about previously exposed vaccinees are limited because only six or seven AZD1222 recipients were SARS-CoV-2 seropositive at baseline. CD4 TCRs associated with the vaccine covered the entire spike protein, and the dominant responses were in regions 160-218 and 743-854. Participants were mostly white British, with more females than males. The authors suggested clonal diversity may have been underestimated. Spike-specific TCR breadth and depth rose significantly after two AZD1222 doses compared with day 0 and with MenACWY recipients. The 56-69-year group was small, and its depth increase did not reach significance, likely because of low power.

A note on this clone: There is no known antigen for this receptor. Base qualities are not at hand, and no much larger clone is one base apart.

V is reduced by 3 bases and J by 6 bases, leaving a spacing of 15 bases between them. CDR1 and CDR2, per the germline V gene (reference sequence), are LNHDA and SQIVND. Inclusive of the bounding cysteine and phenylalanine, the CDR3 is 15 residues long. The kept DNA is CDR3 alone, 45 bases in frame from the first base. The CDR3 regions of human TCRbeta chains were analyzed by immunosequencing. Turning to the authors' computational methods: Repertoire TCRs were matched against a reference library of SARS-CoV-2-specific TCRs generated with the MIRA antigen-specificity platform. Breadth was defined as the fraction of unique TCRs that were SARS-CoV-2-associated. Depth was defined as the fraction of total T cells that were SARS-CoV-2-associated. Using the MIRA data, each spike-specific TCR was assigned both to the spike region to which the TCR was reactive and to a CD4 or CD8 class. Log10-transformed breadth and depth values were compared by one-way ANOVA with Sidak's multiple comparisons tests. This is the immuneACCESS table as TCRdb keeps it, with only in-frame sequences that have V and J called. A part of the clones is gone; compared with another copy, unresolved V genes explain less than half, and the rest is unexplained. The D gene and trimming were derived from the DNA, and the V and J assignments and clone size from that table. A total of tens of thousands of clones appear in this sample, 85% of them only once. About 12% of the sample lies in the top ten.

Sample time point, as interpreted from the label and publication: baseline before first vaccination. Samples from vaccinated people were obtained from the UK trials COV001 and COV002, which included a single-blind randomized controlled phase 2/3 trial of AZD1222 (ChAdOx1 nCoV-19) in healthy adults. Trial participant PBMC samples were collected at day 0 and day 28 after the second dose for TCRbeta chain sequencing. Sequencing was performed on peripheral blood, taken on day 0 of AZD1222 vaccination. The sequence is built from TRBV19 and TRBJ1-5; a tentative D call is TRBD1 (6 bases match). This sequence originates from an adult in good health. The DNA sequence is TGTGCCAGTAGTATTCGCTCCGGGGGCCCTCAGCCCCAGCATTTT. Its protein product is CASSIRSGGPQPQHF.